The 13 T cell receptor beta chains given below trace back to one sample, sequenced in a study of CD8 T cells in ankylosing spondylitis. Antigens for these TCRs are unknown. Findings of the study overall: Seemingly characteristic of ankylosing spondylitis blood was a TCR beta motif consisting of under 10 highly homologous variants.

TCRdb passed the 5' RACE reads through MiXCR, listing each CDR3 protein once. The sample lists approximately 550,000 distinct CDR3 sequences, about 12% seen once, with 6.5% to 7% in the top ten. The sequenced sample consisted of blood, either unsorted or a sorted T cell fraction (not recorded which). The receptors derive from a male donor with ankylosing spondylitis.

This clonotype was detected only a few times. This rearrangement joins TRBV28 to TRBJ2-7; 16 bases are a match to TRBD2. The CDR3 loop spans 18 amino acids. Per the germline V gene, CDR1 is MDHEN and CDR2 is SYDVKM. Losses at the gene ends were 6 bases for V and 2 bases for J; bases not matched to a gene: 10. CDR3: CASRQAGLAGGSTYEQYF. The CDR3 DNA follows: TGTGCCAGCAGACAAGCGGGACTAGCGGGAGGGTCGACCTACGAGCAGTACTTC.

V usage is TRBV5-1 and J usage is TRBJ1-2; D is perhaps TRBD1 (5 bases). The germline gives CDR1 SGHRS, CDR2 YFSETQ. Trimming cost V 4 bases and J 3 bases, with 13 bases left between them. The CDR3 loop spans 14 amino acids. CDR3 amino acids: CASSQEGDDYGYTF. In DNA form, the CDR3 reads TGCGCCAGCAGCCAGGAAGGGGATGACTATGGCTACACCTTC.

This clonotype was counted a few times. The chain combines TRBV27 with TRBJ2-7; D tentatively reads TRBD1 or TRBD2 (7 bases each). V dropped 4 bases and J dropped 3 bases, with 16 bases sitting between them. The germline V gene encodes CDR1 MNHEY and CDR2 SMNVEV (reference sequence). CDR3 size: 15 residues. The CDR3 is CASSSNRGGNYEQYF. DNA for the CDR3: TGTGCCAGCAGTTCAAACAGGGGAGGGAACTACGAGCAGTACTTC.

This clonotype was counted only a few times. This chain's CDR3 is CASSSSGDWQFF. The CDR3 DNA reads as TGCGCCAGCAGCTCTAGCGGGGATTGGCAGTTCTTC. The chain uses TRBV5-1 and TRBJ2-1; 9 bases agree with TRBD2. CDR1 SGHRS and CDR2 YFSETQ come from the germline V gene. The CDR3 spans 12 residues. V dropped 3 bases and J dropped 12; count of bases not matched to a gene: 4.

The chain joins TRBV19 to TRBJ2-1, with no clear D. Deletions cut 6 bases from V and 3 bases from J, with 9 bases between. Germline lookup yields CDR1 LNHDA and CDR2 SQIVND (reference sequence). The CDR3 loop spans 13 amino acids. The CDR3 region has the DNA TGTGCCAGTAGCCAGCGAATCTACAATGAGCAGTTCTTC. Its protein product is CASSQRIYNEQFF.

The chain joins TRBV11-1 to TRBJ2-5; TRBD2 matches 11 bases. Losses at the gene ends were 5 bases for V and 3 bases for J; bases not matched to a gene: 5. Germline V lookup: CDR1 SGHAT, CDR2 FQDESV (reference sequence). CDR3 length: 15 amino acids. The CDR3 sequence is CASSPGGLAEETQYF. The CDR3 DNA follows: TGTGCCAGCAGCCCGGGGGGACTAGCGGAAGAGACCCAGTACTTC.

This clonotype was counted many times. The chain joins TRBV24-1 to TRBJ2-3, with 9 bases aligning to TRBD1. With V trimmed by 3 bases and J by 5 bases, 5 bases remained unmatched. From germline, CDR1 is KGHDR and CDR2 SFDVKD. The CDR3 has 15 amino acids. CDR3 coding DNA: TGTGCCACCAGTGATGCCGGGACAGGGCAAGATACGCAGTATTTT. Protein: CATSDAGTGQDTQYF.

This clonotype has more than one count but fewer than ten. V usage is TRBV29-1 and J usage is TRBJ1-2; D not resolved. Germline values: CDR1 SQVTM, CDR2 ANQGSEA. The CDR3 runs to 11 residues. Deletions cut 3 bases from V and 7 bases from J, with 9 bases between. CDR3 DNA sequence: TGCAGCGTTGAGGAGAGGGCTGGCTACACCTTC. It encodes CSVEERAGYTF.

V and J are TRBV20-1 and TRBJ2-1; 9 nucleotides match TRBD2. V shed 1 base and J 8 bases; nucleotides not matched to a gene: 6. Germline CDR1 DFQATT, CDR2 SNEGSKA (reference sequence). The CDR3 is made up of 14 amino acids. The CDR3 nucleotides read TGCAGTGCTAGAGGGGATAGCGGGAGACATGAGCAGTTCTTC. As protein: CSARGDSGRHEQFF.

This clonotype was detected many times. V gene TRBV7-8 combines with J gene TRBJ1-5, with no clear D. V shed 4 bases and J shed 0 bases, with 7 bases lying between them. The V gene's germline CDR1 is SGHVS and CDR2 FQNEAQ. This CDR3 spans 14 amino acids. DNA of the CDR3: TGTGCCAGCAGCTCCCGGGCTAGCAATCAGCCCCAGCATTTT. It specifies CASSSRASNQPQHF.

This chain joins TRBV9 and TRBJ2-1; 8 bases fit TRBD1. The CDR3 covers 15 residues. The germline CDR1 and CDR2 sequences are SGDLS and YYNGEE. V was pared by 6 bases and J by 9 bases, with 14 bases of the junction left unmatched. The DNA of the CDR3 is TGTGCCAGCAATCGACAGGGGATTACAAGCGCTGAGCAGTTCTTC. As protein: CASNRQGITSAEQFF.

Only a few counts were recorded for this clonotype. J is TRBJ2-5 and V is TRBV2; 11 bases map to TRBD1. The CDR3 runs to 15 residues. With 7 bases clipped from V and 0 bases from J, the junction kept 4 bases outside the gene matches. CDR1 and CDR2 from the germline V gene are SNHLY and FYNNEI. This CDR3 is CASKWDRGNQETQYF. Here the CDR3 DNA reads TGTGCCAGCAAATGGGACAGGGGGAACCAAGAGACCCAGTACTTC.

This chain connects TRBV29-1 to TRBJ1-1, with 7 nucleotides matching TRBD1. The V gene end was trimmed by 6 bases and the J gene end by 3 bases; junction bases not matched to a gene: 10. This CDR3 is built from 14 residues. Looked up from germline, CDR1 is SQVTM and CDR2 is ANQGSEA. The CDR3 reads CSVGETGWDTEAFF. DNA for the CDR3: TGCAGCGTGGGGGAGACAGGGTGGGACACTGAAGCTTTCTTT. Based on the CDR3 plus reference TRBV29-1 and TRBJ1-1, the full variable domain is SAVISQKPSRDICQRGTSLTIQCQVDSQVTMMFWYRQQPGQSLTLIATANQGSEATYESGFVIDKFPISRPNLTFSTLTVSNMSPEDSSIYLCSVGETGWDTEAFFGQGTRLTVV.